Presented here are 14 T cell receptor beta chains from one specimen sequenced in a study of T cell responses to AZD1222 COVID-19 vaccine. Some clones are missing from TCRdb's copy, which holds only in-frame ones; the method was immunoSEQ multiplex PCR. The table records around 110,000 clones, 85% to 95% of them present only once. This specimen was peripheral blood, taken on day 0 of AZD1222 vaccination. All receptors derive from an adult in good health.

The chain recombines TRBV5-4 with TRBJ1-3, with a tentative D call TRBD1 (6 bases). The CDR3 covers 15 residues. Germline values: CDR1 SGHNT, CDR2 YYREEE (reference sequence). Trimming shortened V by 0 bases and J by 1 base, and 8 bases separated the two germline ends. CDR3 region: CASSLDRESGNTIYF. For the CDR3, the DNA is TGTGCCAGCAGCTTGGACAGGGAATCTGGAAACACCATATATTTT.

The chain carries TRBV25-1 and TRBJ2-3; D is undetermined. This CDR3 comprises 14 residues. Trimming removed 0 bases at V and 6 bases at J, with 10 bases between. Germline CDR1 and CDR2: MGHDK and SYGVNS. The CDR3 is CASSEYYQTDTQYF. The CDR3 coding sequence is TGTGCCAGCAGTGAATATTACCAAACGGATACGCAGTATTTT.

The genes are TRBV6-5 and TRBJ2-7; 8 nucleotides align to TRBD1. Germline V lookup: CDR1 MNHEY, CDR2 SVGAGI. V trimming: 6 bases; J trimming: 4 bases; junction bases outside the gene matches: 8. The CDR3 sequence is 14 residues long. DNA for the CDR3: TGTGCCAGCAGCTCCACCGGACAGGGATACGAGCAGTACTTC. Protein: CASSSTGQGYEQYF.

V is TRBV19 and J is TRBJ2-1, with D perhaps assigned TRBD1 or TRBD2 (5 bases each). The germline V gene encodes CDR1 LNHDA and CDR2 SQIVND (reference sequence). Trimming took 2 bases from V and 0 from J, leaving 11 bases between them. The CDR3 loop spans 16 amino acids. CDR3 nucleotide sequence: TGTGCCAGTAGTATATCCCCCGGGACCTCCTACAATGAGCAGTTCTTC. Translation gives CASSISPGTSYNEQFF.

This chain connects TRBV5-4 to TRBJ1-5, with D unresolved. The CDR3 extends over 13 amino acids. Germline CDR1 and CDR2: SGHNT and YYREEE (reference sequence). V was trimmed by 7 bases and J by 3 bases, leaving 11 bases between them. CDR3 nucleotide sequence: TGTGCCAGCTCCGACGGACTCAATCAGCCCCAGCATTTT. Protein product: CASSDGLNQPQHF.

Only one count was recorded for this clone. CDR3 protein: CASSWGGDNEQFF. Written as DNA, the CDR3 is TGTGCCAGCAGCTGGGGCGGAGACAATGAGCAGTTCTTC. This rearrangement joins TRBV5-4 to TRBJ2-1; possible D gene TRBD1, 5 bases. The germline gives CDR1 SGHNT, CDR2 YYREEE (reference sequence). The CDR3 covers 13 residues. V dropped 3 bases and J dropped 5 bases, with 9 bases sitting between them.

There are a few counts of this clone. CDR3 in DNA: TGTGCCATCAGTGAGGCGATGCTCTCTGGAAACACCATATATTTT. This gives the protein CAISEAMLSGNTIYF. The rearrangement joins TRBV10-3 to TRBJ1-3; D is undetermined. This CDR3 region has 15 residues. Germline CDR1 and CDR2: ENHRY and SYGVKD. Deletions cut 2 bases from V and 0 bases from J, with 8 bases between.

CDR3 region: CASSLIRAGSPLHF. The CDR3 DNA reads as TGTGCCAGCAGCTTAATCAGGGCCGGTTCACCCCTCCACTTT. V usage is TRBV7-9 and J usage is TRBJ1-6; D possibly corresponds to TRBD1 (5 bases). CDR3 size: 14 residues. Trimming took 2 bases from V and 9 from J, leaving 11 bases between them. The germline gives CDR1 SEHNR, CDR2 FQNEAQ (reference sequence).

CDR3: CASSLSRGGGTYNEQFF. CDR3 nucleotide sequence: TGCGCCAGCAGCTTGTCCCGTGGAGGGGGCACCTACAATGAGCAGTTCTTC. The V gene is TRBV5-1, the J gene TRBJ2-1; possible D gene TRBD1, 7 bases. The germline gives CDR1 SGHRS, CDR2 YFSETQ. CDR3 size: 17 residues. The V gene lost 1 base and the J gene lost 2 bases, with 16 bases spanning the gap. Using reference TRBV5-1 and TRBJ2-1 for the parts outside the CDR3, the full variable domain is KAGVTQTPRYLIKTRGQQVTLSCSPISGHRSVSWYQQTPGQGLQFLFEYFSETQRNKGNFPGRFSGRQFSNSRSEMNVSTLELGDSALYLCASSLSRGGGTYNEQFFGPGTRLTVL.

The chain has TRBV18 and TRBJ2-3; D unresolved. The CDR3 length is 14 residues. Germline assignment: CDR1 KGHSH and CDR2 LQKENI. Trimming shortened V by 2 bases and J by 6 bases, and 12 bases separated the two germline ends. This CDR3 is CASSPNHIRDTQYF. The CDR3 region has the DNA TGTGCCAGCTCACCAAATCATATAAGGGATACGCAGTATTTT. Drawing the rest from reference TRBV18 and TRBJ2-3, the complete variable domain is NAGVMQNPRHLVRRRGQEARLRCSPMKGHSHVYWYRQLPEEGLKFMVYLQKENIIDESGMPKERFSAEFPKEGPSILRIQQVVRGDSAAYFCASSPNHIRDTQYFGPGTRLTVL.

The V call is TRBV5-1, the J call TRBJ1-2; 10 nucleotides match TRBD1. Germline V gene data show CDR1 as SGHRS and CDR2 as YFSETQ. Unmatched junction bases numbered 8, after V lost 4 bases and J lost 2 bases. CDR3 size: 16 residues. CDR3 in amino acids: CASSLYPGQGNYGYTF. CDR3 coding DNA: TGCGCCAGCAGCCTATATCCGGGACAGGGGAACTATGGCTACACCTTC.

V and J are TRBV5-1 and TRBJ2-7, with 8 positions matching TRBD1. The CDR3 covers 16 residues. Trimming removed 4 bases from V and 0 bases from J; junction bases left unmatched: 9. CDR1 is SGHRS and CDR2 is YFSETQ in the germline V gene. As DNA, the CDR3 is TGCGCCAGCAGCACCACCGGGACAGGAATCTCCTACGAGCAGTACTTC. As protein: CASSTTGTGISYEQYF. The complete variable domain, with remaining parts taken from reference TRBV5-1 and TRBJ2-7, reads KAGVTQTPRYLIKTRGQQVTLSCSPISGHRSVSWYQQTPGQGLQFLFEYFSETQRNKGNFPGRFSGRQFSNSRSEMNVSTLELGDSALYLCASSTTGTGISYEQYFGPGTRLTVT.

This sequence joins TRBV10-3 and TRBJ2-1; D possibly corresponds to TRBD2 (5 bases). This CDR3 is 15 amino acids long. V lost 6 bases, J lost 0 bases, and 12 bases lay in between. Germline-derived CDR1 and CDR2 are ENHRY and SYGVKD. The CDR3 protein is CAIRASSSSYNEQFF. The CDR3 nucleotides are TGTGCCATCAGGGCTAGCTCAAGCTCCTACAATGAGCAGTTCTTC.

This rearrangement joins TRBV19 to TRBJ2-3; D is unclear. Trimming cost V 5 bases and J 1 base, with 13 bases left between them. Germline V lookup: CDR1 LNHDA, CDR2 SQIVND (reference sequence). This CDR3 spans 15 amino acids. The CDR3 protein is CASSGQSDGTDTQYF. The DNA of the CDR3 is TGTGCCAGTAGTGGGCAGTCTGACGGCACAGATACGCAGTATTTT.